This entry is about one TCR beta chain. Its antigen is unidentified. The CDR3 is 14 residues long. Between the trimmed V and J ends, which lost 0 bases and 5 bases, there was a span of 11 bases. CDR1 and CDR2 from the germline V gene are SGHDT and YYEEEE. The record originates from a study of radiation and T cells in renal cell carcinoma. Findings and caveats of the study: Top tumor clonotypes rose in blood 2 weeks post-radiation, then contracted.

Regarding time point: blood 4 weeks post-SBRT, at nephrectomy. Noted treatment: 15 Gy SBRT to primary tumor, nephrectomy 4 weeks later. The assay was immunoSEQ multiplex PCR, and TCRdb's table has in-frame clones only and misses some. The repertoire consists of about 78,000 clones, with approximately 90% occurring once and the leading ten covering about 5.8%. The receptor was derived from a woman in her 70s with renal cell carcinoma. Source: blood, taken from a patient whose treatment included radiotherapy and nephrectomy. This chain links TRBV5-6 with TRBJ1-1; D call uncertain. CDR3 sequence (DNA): TGTGCCAGCAGCTTGGACGGAGGAGGAACTGAAGCTTTCTTT. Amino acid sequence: CASSLDGGGTEAFF.